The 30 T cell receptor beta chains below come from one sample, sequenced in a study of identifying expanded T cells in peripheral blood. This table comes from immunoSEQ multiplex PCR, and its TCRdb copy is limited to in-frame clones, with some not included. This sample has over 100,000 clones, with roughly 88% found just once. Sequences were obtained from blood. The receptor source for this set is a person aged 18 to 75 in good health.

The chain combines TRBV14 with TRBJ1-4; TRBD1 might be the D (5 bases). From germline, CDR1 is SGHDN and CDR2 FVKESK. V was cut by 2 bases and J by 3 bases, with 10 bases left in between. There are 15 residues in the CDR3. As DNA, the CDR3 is TGTGCCAGCAGCCAACAGGGAGTTCCTAATGAAAAACTGTTTTTT. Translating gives CASSQQGVPNEKLFF.

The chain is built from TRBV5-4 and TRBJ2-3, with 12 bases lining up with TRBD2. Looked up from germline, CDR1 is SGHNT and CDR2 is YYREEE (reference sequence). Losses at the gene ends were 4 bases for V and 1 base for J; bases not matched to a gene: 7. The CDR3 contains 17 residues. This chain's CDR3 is CASSLPSGGAGTDTQYF. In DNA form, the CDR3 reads TGTGCCAGCAGCCTCCCTAGCGGGGGGGCGGGCACAGATACGCAGTATTTT.

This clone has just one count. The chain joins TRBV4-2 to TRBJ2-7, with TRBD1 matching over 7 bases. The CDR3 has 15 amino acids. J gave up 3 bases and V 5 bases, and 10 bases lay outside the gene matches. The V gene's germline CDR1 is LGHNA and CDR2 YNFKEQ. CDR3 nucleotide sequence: TGTGCCAGCAGCTCATCAGGGGGATGGGTCTACGAGCAGTACTTC. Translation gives CASSSSGGWVYEQYF.

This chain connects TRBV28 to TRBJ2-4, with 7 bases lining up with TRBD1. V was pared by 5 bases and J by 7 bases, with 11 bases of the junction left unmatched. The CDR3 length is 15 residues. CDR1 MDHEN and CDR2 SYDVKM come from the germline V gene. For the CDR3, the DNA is TGTGCCAGCAGTCCCCAGTGGGAAGGGGGCAACATTCAGTACTTC. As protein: CASSPQWEGGNIQYF.

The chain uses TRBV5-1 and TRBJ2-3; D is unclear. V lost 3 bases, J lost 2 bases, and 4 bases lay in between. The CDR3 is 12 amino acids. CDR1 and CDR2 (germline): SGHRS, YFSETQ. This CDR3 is CASSSTTDTQYF. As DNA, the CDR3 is TGCGCCAGCAGCTCGACCACAGATACGCAGTATTTT.

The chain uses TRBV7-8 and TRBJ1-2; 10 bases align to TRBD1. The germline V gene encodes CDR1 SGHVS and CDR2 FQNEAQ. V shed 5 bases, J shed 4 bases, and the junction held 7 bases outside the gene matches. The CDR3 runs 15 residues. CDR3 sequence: CASSGPGQGSYGYTF. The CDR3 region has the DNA TGTGCCAGCAGCGGCCCGGGACAGGGGAGCTATGGCTACACCTTC.

The CDR3 region is CASSWTDSEAFF. Written as DNA, the CDR3 is TGTGCCAGCAGCTGGACAGACTCTGAAGCTTTCTTT. The V gene is TRBV7-2, the J gene TRBJ1-1, with TRBD1 as a possible D gene (6 bases). Trimming took 4 bases from V and 6 from J, leaving 9 bases between them. This CDR3 region has 12 residues. The V gene's germline CDR1 is SGHTA and CDR2 FQGNSA.

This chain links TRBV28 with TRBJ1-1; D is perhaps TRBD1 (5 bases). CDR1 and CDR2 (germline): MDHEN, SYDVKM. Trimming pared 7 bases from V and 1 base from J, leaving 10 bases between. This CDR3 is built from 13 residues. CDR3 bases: TGTGCCAGCAATGGACAAAAGAACACTGAAGCTTTCTTT. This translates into CASNGQKNTEAFF.

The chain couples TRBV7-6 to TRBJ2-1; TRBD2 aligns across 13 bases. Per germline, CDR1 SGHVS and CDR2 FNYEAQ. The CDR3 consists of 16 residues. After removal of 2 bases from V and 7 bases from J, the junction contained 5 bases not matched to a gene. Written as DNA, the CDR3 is TGTGCCAGCAGCTTACGCCCGGGACTAGCGGGGAATGAGCAGTTCTTC. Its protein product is CASSLRPGLAGNEQFF.

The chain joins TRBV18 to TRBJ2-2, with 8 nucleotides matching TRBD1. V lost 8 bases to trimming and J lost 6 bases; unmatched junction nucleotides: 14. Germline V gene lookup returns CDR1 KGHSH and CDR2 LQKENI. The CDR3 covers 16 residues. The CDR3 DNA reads TGTGCCAGCAGAAGGTCCGGGACAGGTTCCCCCGGGGAGCTGTTTTTT. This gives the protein CASRRSGTGSPGELFF.

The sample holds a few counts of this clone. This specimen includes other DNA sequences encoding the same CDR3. CDR3 in amino acids: CASSSLAGGETQYF. The DNA of the CDR3 is TGTGCCAGCAGTTCTTTAGCGGGAGGGGAGACCCAGTACTTC. The genes are TRBV27 and TRBJ2-5; 11 bases are a match to TRBD2. V gave up 4 bases and J gave up 5 bases; unmatched junction bases: 3. The CDR3 consists of 14 residues. Germline lookup yields CDR1 MNHEY and CDR2 SMNVEV (reference sequence).

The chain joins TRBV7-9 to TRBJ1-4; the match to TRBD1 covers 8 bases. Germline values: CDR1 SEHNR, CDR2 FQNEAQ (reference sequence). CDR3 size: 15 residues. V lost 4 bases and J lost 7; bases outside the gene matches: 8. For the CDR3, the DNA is TGTGCCAGCAGCTCAGCCGGACAGGGTAGTGAAAAACTGTTTTTT. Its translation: CASSSAGQGSEKLFF.

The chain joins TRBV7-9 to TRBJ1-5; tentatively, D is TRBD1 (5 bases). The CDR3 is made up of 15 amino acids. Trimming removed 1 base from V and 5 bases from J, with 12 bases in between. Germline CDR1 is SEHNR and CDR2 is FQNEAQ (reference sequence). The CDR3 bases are TGTGCCAGCAGCTTAGATCCAGGGTATGATCAGCCCCAGCATTTT. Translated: CASSLDPGYDQPQHF.

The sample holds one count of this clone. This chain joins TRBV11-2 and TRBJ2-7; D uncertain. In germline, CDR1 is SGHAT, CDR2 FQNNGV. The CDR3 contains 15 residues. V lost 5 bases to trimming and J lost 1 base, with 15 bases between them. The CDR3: CASSPPGPTSYEQYF. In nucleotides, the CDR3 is TGTGCCAGCAGCCCCCCGGGTCCAACTTCCTACGAGCAGTACTTC. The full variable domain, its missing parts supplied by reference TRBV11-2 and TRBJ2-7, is EAGVAQSPRYKIIEKRQSVAFWCNPISGHATLYWYQQILGQGPKLLIQFQNNGVVDDSQLPKDRFSAERLKGVDSTLKIQPAKLEDSAVYLCASSPPGPTSYEQYFGPGTRLTVT.

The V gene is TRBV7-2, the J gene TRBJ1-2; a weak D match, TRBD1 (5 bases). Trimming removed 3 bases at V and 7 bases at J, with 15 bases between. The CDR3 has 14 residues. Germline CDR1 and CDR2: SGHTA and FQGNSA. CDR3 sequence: CASSFGGAVGGYTF. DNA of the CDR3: TGTGCCAGCAGCTTTGGAGGGGCGGTTGGTGGCTACACCTTC.

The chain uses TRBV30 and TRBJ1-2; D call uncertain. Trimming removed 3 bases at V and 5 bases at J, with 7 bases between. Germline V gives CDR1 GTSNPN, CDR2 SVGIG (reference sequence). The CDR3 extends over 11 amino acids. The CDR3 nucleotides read TGTGCCTGGAGCAACGGGTATGGCTACACCTTC. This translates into CAWSNGYGYTF.

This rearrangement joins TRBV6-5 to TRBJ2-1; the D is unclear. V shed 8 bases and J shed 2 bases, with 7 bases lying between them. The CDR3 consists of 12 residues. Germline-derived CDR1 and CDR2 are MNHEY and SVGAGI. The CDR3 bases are TGTGCCAGCTCTAATACCTACAATGAGCAGTTCTTC. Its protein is CASSNTYNEQFF.

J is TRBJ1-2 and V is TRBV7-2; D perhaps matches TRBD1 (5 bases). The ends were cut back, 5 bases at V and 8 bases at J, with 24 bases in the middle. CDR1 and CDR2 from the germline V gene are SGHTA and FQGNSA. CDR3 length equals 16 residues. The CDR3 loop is CASSVVSGPITGGYTF. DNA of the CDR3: TGTGCCAGCAGCGTCGTATCGGGGCCCATAACGGGAGGCTACACCTTC.

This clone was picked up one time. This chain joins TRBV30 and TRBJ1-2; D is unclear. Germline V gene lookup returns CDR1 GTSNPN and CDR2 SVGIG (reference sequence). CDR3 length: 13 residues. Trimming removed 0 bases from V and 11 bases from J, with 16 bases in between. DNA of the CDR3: TGTGCCTGGAGTGTTGGAGTCACGGAGAGGTACACCTTC. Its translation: CAWSVGVTERYTF.

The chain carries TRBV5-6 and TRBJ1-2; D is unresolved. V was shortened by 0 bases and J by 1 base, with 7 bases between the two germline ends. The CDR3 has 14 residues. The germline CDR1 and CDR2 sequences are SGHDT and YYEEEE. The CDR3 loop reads CASSLAGYNYGYTF. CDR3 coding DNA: TGTGCCAGCAGCTTGGCGGGGTATAACTATGGCTACACCTTC.

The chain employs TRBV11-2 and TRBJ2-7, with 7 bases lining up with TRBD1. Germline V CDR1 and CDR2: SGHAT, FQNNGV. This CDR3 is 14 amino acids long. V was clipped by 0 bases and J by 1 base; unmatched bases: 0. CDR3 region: CASSLETGSYEQYF. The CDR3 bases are TGTGCCAGCAGCTTAGAGACAGGGTCCTACGAGCAGTACTTC.

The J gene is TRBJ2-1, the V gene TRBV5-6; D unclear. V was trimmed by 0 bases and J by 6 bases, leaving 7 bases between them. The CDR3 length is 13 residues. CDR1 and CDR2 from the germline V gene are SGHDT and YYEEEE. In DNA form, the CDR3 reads TGTGCCAGCAGCTTGGCCAACCGCAATGAGCAGTTCTTC. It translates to CASSLANRNEQFF.

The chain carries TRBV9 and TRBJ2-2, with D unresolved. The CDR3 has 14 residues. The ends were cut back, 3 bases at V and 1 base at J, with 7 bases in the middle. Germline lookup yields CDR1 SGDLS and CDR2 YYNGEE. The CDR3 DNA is TGTGCCAGCAGCGAGACGGTGAACACCGGGGAGCTGTTTTTT. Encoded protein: CASSETVNTGELFF.

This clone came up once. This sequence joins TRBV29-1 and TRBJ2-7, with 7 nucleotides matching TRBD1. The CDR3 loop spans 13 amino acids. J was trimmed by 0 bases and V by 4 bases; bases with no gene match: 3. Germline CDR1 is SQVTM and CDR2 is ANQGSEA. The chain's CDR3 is CSVGQGYSYEQYF. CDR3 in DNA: TGCAGCGTTGGACAGGGTTACTCCTACGAGCAGTACTTC.

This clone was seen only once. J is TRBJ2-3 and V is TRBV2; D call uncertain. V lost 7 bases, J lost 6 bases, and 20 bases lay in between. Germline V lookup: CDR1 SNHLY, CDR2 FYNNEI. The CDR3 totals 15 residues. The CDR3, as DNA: TGTGCCAGCAATGGGGTTTTTTCGGGTGCGGATACGCAGTATTTT. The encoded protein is CASNGVFSGADTQYF.

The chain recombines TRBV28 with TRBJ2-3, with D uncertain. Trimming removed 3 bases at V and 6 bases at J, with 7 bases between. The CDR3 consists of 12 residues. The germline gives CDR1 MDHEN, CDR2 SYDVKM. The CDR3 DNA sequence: TGTGCCAGCAGTTTCCTAGGGGATACGCAGTATTTT. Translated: CASSFLGDTQYF.

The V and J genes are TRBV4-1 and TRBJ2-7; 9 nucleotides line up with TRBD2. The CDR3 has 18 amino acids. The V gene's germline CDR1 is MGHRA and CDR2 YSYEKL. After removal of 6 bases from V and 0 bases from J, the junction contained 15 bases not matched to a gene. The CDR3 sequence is CASSSPSSGTVSSYEQYF. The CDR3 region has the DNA TGCGCCAGCAGTTCCCCCTCTAGCGGGACTGTTAGCTCCTACGAGCAGTACTTC.

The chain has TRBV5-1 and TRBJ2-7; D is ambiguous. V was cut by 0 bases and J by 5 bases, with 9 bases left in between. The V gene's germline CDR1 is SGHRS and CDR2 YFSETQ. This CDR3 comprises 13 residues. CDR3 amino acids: CASSLGPWDEQYF. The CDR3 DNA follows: TGCGCCAGCAGCTTGGGTCCCTGGGACGAGCAGTACTTC.

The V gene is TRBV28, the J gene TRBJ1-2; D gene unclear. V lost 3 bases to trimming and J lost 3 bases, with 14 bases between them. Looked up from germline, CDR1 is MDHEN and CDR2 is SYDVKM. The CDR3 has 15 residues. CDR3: CASSLSLKNDYGYTF. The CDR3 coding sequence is TGTGCCAGCAGTTTGTCCCTGAAGAACGACTATGGCTACACCTTC.

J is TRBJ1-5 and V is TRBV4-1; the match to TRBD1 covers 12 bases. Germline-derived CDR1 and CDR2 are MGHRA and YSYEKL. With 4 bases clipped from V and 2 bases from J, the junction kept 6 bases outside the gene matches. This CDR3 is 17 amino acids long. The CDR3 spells CASSPSGTGGGNQPQHF. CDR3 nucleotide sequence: TGCGCCAGCAGCCCTTCCGGGACAGGGGGCGGCAATCAGCCCCAGCATTTT.